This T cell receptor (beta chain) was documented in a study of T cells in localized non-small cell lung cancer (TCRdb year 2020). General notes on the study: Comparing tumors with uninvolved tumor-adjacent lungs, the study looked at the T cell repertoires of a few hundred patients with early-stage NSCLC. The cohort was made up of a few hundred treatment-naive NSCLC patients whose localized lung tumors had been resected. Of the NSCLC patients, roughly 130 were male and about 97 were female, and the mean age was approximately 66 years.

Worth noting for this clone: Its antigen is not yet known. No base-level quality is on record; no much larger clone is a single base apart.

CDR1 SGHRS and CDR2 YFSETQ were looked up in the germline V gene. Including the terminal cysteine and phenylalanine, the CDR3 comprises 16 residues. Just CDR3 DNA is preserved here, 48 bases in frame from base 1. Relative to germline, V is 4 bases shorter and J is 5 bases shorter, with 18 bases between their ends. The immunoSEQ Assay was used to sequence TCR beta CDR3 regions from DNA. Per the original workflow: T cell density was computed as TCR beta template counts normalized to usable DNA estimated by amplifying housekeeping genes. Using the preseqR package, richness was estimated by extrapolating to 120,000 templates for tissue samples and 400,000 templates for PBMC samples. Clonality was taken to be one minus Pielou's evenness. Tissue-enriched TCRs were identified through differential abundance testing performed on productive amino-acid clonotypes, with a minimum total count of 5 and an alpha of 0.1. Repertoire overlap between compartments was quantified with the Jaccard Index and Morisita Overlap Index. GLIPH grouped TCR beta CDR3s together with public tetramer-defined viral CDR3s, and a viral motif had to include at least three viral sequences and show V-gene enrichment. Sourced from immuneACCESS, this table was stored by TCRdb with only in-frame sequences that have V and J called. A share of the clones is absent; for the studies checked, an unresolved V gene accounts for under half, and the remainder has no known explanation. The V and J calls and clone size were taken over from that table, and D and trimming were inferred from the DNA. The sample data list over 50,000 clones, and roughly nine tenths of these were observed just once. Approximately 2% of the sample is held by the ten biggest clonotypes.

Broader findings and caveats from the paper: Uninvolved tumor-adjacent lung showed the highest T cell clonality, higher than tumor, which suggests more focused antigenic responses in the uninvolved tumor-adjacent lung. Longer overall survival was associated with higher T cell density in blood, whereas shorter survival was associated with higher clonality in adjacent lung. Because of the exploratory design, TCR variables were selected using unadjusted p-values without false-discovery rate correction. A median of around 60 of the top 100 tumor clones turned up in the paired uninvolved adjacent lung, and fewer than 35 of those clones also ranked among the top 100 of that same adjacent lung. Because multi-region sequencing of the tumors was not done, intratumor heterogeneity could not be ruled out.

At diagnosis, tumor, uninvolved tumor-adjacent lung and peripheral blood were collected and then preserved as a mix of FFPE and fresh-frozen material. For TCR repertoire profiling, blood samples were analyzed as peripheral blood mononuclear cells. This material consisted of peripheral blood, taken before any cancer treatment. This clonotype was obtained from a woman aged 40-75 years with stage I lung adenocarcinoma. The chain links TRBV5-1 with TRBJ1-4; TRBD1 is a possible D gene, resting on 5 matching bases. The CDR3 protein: CASSASGTGGNEKLFF. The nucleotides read TGCGCCAGCAGCGCATCAGGGACGGGGGGAAATGAAAAACTGTTTTTT.